This record concerns one TCR beta chain sequence. Which antigen it targets is not known. Base quality data are lacking; no much larger clone is found one base away. The CDR3, from cysteine to phenylalanine, totals 16 residues. The only DNA kept is the CDR3, 48 bases in frame from the first base. Sequences MNHEY (CDR1) and SMNVEV (CDR2) are obtained from the germline V gene (reference sequence). V and J lose 1 base and 4 bases, and a span of 14 bases separates them. The sample is drawn from a study of shared clonotypes between healthy human individuals (TCRdb year 2020). For the study in its entirety: A couple of women and three men aged 18 to 49 years were included in the cohort. Between about 0.94 and 10 billion PBMCs per donor were obtained by leukapheresis. The study deeply sequenced blood TCR repertoires of five healthy adults to estimate repertoire size and the extent of clonotype sharing between individuals. Libraries were prepared and TCR repertoires were sequenced by different laboratories using diverse techniques, in order to increase sequencing depth and limit assay-specific biases. For each donor, three plates each were used for CD4 naive and CD4 memory, two plates were used for CD8 naive, and one plate was used for CD8 memory. Results the study describes overall, beyond this receptor: Compared with non-shared clonotypes, the clonotypes found in all four sorted-subset donors had higher generation probabilities. About 5% of naive CD4, 3.5% of naive CD8, 2.3% of memory CD4, and about 0.4% of memory CD8 clonotypes were shared across four donors. Based on pairwise subsampling, the degree of clonotype sharing among donors was expected to be affected by sequencing depth. Larger estimated clonotype richness was generally found for naive subsets than for memory subsets. Because the study included a small number of donors, the genetic and exposure-history diversity represented was limited. Only blood was sampled, and tissue TCR repertoires likely differ from those in blood. Rarefaction of sorted-subset datasets indicated incomplete sequencing despite the large sequencing depth.

Using the deep immunoSEQ assay, multiplex PCR amplified TCR CDR3 regions from genomic DNA. Extracted genomic DNA from each cell subset was distributed evenly across all wells of several immunoSEQ 96-well plates, and each plate was treated as a replicate. For sorted subsets, about 210 ng of genomic DNA, equivalent to 25,000 to 30,000 T cell genomes, went into each replicate PCR. The purified libraries were quantified using a Qubit 3.0 fluorometer, sized with a Bioanalyzer 2100, and then quantified again using the KAPA Library Quantification kit. Every immunoSEQ 96-well plate was sequenced on a separate single-read 150-cycle Illumina NextSeq 550 flow cell. On the study's bioinformatics: Because the immunoSEQ output held only junctional sequences and lacked quality scores, the filtering could not match the filtering applied to full-length reads. Sequences were annotated with PyIR, a Python wrapper for IgBLAST v1.9, using IMGT germline references to assign V/J genes and CDR3. Reads were filtered out if the reads had weak V/J assignments (E-value above 1e-6), no CDR3, stop codons, out-of-frame junctions, or ambiguous translated residues. A V3J clonotype was defined by an identical inferred V gene, J gene, and CDR3 amino acid sequence. Percentage overlap between repertoires was calculated by dividing the number of shared unique clonotypes by the size of the smaller repertoire. Repertoire richness was assessed with RTK rarefaction, the Chao1 estimator, and Recon v2.1 estimates of unobserved clonotypes. Generation probabilities for all TCRbeta clonotypes obtained by the gDNA method from a handful of donors were computed using OLGA. TCRdb took over this immuneACCESS table, retaining in-frame rearrangements with V and J assigned. Such tables are incomplete; in checked studies, under half of the missing clones stem from an unresolved V gene, and the remainder is unexplained. V and J calls and clone size are given by that table; D and trimming were obtained from the DNA. Present in this sample are about 1 million clones, approximately 78% of which were seen just once. Jointly, the top ten make up about 0.52% of the sample.

Donors were healthy HIV-negative adults with no recently reported acute infections or vaccinations. Every donor was a Caucasian adult residing in Nashville, Tennessee, USA. CD4+ T cells were enriched through magnetic negative selection, after which naive cells were positively selected on CD45RA and the remaining negative fraction served as the memory subset. Blood was obtained by leukapheresis, after which PBMCs were separated by Ficoll-Histopaque density gradient centrifugation and cryopreserved in liquid nitrogen vapor phase. Purity and quantity of every magnetically sorted T cell population were checked by analytical flow cytometry. Each sorted fraction had its genomic DNA isolated and then quantified by UV absorbance on a Nanodrop 2000c.

The sample consisted of memory CD4+ T cells from PBMCs. Read against the paper, the sample's cell subset or site label means: CD45RA-negative fraction. The receptor comes from a man younger than 35 in good health. Some clones in this sample may be carry-over from other donors' samples. The rearrangement joined TRBV27 to TRBJ2-1, and perhaps TRBD2 as D gene, on 6 matching bases. Here the CDR3 is given as CASSLFGGGTYNEQFF. In nucleotides, the sequence is TGTGCCAGCAGTTTATTCGGCGGAGGGACGTACAATGAGCAGTTCTTC.